The 15 T cell receptor beta chains in this list originate from one sample, sequenced in a study of immune evolution from preneoplasia to lung adenocarcinoma. The data were produced by immunoSEQ multiplex PCR, yet TCRdb's version contains in-frame clones alone and is incomplete. The table shows thousands of clones, with less than 80% occurring only once. The sequencing sample was made of FFPE lung adenocarcinoma in situ tissue. The receptors stem from a person between 60 and 79 years old with lung adenocarcinoma.

The chain combines TRBV18 with TRBJ2-2; D could derive from TRBD1 or TRBD2 (6 bases each). The CDR3 sequence is 15 residues long. Trimming shortened V by 3 bases and J by 5 bases, and 13 bases separated the two germline ends. Germline assignment: CDR1 KGHSH and CDR2 LQKENI. This chain's CDR3 is CASSPRGLGTGELFF. DNA for the CDR3: TGTGCCAGCTCACCCCGGGGGCTGGGGACCGGGGAGCTGTTTTTT. Drawing the rest from reference TRBV18 and TRBJ2-2, the complete variable domain is NAGVMQNPRHLVRRRGQEARLRCSPMKGHSHVYWYRQLPEEGLKFMVYLQKENIIDESGMPKERFSAEFPKEGPSILRIQQVVRGDSAAYFCASSPRGLGTGELFFGEGSRLTVL.

CDR3 in amino acids: CASSPRTGTDTQYF. CDR3 DNA: TGCGCCAGCAGCCCGAGGACAGGGACAGATACGCAGTATTTT. This chain links TRBV5-1 with TRBJ2-3; TRBD1 matches at 8 bases. From germline, CDR1 is SGHRS and CDR2 YFSETQ. The CDR3 runs 14 residues. V dropped 4 bases and J dropped 3; count of bases not matched to a gene: 4.

This clone is large. V usage is TRBV4-3 and J usage is TRBJ1-2, with 8 bases identical to TRBD1. Germline trimming cut 0 bases from V and 2 bases from J; bases unmatched to any gene: 2. The germline V gene encodes CDR1 LGHNA and CDR2 YSLEER. The CDR3 has 15 amino acids. The CDR3 reads CASSQERTGNYGYTF. CDR3 in DNA: TGCGCCAGCAGCCAAGAAAGGACAGGGAACTATGGCTACACCTTC.

The chain recombines TRBV7-8 with TRBJ1-5; D remains ambiguous. Trimming left V 7 bases short and J 5 bases short, with 12 bases between. The CDR3 covers 13 residues. Germline CDR1 SGHVS, CDR2 FQNEAQ. The CDR3 region has the DNA TGTGCCAGCAACGAGGGAACTTATCAGCCCCAGCATTTT. Translated: CASNEGTYQPQHF.

The J gene is TRBJ2-5, the V gene TRBV7-2, with 12 bases matching TRBD2. V shed 4 bases and J 4 bases; nucleotides not matched to a gene: 4. The CDR3 consists of 15 residues. From germline, CDR1 is SGHTA and CDR2 FQGNSA. The CDR3 sequence: CASSSPSGGAETQYF. The CDR3 nucleotides read TGTGCCAGCAGCTCCCCTAGCGGGGGGGCAGAGACCCAGTACTTC.

A single count supports this clone. The rearrangement joins TRBV18 to TRBJ1-4; the D gene is possibly TRBD1 (5 bases). V lost 5 bases and J 1 base, leaving 17 bases between the germline ends. CDR3 length: 17 residues. CDR1 is KGHSH and CDR2 is LQKENI in the germline V gene. CDR3: CASSSSPGQGTNEKLFF. The CDR3 nucleotides read TGTGCCAGCTCATCCAGCCCGGGGCAGGGAACTAATGAAAAACTGTTTTTT.

The V gene is TRBV7-6, the J gene TRBJ1-1; the D gene is possibly TRBD1 (5 bases). The germline CDR1 and CDR2 sequences are SGHVS and FNYEAQ. V lost 2 bases and J lost 4, with 8 bases in between. There are 13 residues in the CDR3. CDR3 residues: CASSLLRGTEAFF. DNA of the CDR3: TGTGCCAGCAGCTTACTGAGGGGCACTGAAGCTTTCTTT.

The rearrangement joins TRBV7-2 to TRBJ2-3, with 9 nucleotides matching TRBD1. Germline V lookup: CDR1 SGHTA, CDR2 FQGNSA. The CDR3 has 18 amino acids. V lost 1 base to trimming and J lost 2 bases; unmatched junction nucleotides: 10. CDR3 coding DNA: TGTGCCAGCAGCTTAGAAGCTCGGGGGACAGGGAACACAGATACGCAGTATTTT. It yields the protein CASSLEARGTGNTDTQYF.

The CDR3 DNA reads as TGTGCCAGCAGTGTGGGCGGGGGAAAGACCCAGTACTTC. Its protein product is CASSVGGGKTQYF. The gene calls are TRBV25-1 and TRBJ2-5, with 7 positions matching TRBD2. Germline V gene sequence: CDR1 MGHDK, CDR2 SYGVNS. This CDR3 has 13 amino acids. With V trimmed by 4 bases and J by 6 bases, 5 bases remained unmatched.

The rearrangement links TRBV4-1 to TRBJ2-7; tentatively, D is TRBD2 (5 bases). This CDR3 is built from 15 residues. V lost 1 base and J lost 1, with 11 bases in between. The germline V gene has CDR1 MGHRA and CDR2 YSYEKL. Written as DNA, the CDR3 is TGCGCCAGCAGCCAAGCCCCTAGCAGATCCTACGAGCAGTACTTC. Translating gives CASSQAPSRSYEQYF.

J is TRBJ2-7 and V is TRBV28; 10 nucleotides line up with TRBD1. Trimming cost V 4 bases and J 5 bases; bases outside gene matches: 5. Germline CDR1 and CDR2: MDHEN and SYDVKM. The CDR3 is 14 residues long. CDR3 in DNA: TGTGCCAGCAGTTCAGGACAGGGGGTAGACGAGCAGTACTTC. Its protein is CASSSGQGVDEQYF.

This chain uses TRBV14 with TRBJ1-6, with TRBD1 matching 8 bases. This CDR3 contains 16 residues. From germline, CDR1 is SGHDN and CDR2 FVKESK. V was pared by 3 bases and J by 7 bases, with 8 bases of the junction left unmatched. The DNA of the CDR3 is TGTGCCAGCAGCCATGGTTGGACAGGGCTCAATTCACCCCTCCACTTT. Protein sequence: CASSHGWTGLNSPLHF.

The J gene is TRBJ2-7, the V gene TRBV18; D is perhaps TRBD1 (5 bases). The CDR3 spans 13 residues. Trimming cost V 0 bases and J 9 bases, with 12 bases left between them. CDR1 is KGHSH, CDR2 LQKENI, per germline. DNA of the CDR3: TGTGCCAGCTCACCACCGGCAGGGTCAGGGCAGTACTTC. Its protein is CASSPPAGSGQYF.

The chain carries TRBV7-8 and TRBJ1-6, with 7 bases aligning to TRBD1. From germline, CDR1 is SGHVS and CDR2 FQNEAQ. This CDR3 is built from 15 residues. Trimming took 5 bases from V and 6 from J; bases not matched to a gene: 7. The CDR3 region has the DNA TGTGCCAGCAGCAACTCGGACAGGACTAATTCACCCCTCCACTTT. Translated: CASSNSDRTNSPLHF. Full variable domain (missing parts from reference TRBV7-8 and TRBJ1-6): GAGVSQSPRYKVAKRGQDVALRCDPISGHVSLFWYQQALGQGPEFLTYFQNEAQLDKSGLPSDRFFAERPEGSVSTLKIQRTQQEDSAVYLCASSNSDRTNSPLHFGNGTRLTVT.

This clone was seen more than once but under ten times. The chain carries TRBV2 and TRBJ1-4, with D hard to call. Trimming removed 3 bases at V and 4 bases at J, with 9 bases between. CDR3 length equals 14 residues. Germline-derived CDR1 and CDR2 are SNHLY and FYNNEI. This CDR3 is CASSERVYNEKLFF. CDR3 in DNA: TGTGCCAGCAGTGAGAGGGTCTATAATGAAAAACTGTTTTTT.